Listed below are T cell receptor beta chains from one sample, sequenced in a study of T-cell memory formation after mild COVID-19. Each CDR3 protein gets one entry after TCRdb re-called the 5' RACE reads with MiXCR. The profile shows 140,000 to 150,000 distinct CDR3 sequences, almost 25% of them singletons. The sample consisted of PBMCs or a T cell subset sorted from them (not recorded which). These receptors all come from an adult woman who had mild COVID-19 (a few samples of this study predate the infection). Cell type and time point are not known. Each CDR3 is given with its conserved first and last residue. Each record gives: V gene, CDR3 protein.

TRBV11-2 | CASSLTGEAYNEQFF
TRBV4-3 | CASSQVLGEEETQYF
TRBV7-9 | CASSLSNLVSKEAYGYTF
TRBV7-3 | CASSSGGADGYTF
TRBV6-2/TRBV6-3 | CASSYGGPYEQYF
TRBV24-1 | CATSVAYNEQFF
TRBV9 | CASSVTLGDEQFF
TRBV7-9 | CASSPNLSGEEDTQYF
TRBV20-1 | CSARPVIRTGNTKKLFF
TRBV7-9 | CASSSARAGVGDTQYF
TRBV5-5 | CASSLAAGTDTQYF
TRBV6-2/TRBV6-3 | CASSSRTVNRDGYTF
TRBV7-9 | CASSSTGQSYEQYF
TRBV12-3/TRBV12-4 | CASSFWAGDNEQFF
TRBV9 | CASSDPHTGGTEAFF
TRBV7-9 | CASSLDRQYYGYTF
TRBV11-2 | CASSPGRAGANVLTF
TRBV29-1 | CSVEGQLDTEAFF
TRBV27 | CASNLDGTTGELFF
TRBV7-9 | CASSFPYNEQFF
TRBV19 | CASSTGTSGINTYEQYF
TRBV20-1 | CSARDVGHWGEQFF
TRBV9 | CASTPGVGGLYEQYF